These T cell receptor beta chains were read from a single sample in a study of CD8 T cells in ankylosing spondylitis. TCRdb independently ran MiXCR on the 5' RACE reads; one entry per CDR3 protein. Among around 480,000 distinct CDR3 sequences, roughly 17% were seen once, and the ten largest hold approximately 1%. Sample: blood, either unsorted or a sorted T cell fraction (not recorded which). The receptors here all came from a male donor with ankylosing spondylitis. The CDR3 runs from the conserved cysteine through the conserved F or W. The D gene is left open where the match is weak. A clone size is listed for some rows: how often the clone was seen (once, few, many), or a class if it is expanded.

d_call clone_size j_call v_call cdr3_nt cdr3_aa
NA few TRBJ1-1 TRBV5-1 TGCGCCAGCAGCTTGGCCGGTGAGGGGTACACTGAAGCTTTCTTT CASSLAGEGYTEAFF
TRBD1 few TRBJ1-5 TRBV6-1 TGTGCCAGCAGTCCTCGGACAGGGGGGACTGGCAATCAGCCCCAGCATTTT CASSPRTGGTGNQPQHF
NA NA TRBJ1-4 TRBV20-1 TGCAGTGCTAGTCCCGCAGGGAAAGCTGAAAAACTGTTTTTT CSASPAGKAEKLFF
NA many TRBJ2-1 TRBV4-3 TGCGCCAGCAGCCAAGAGGGCTCCAATGAGCAGTTCTTC CASSQEGSNEQFF
NA many TRBJ1-3 TRBV20-1 TGCAGTGCCCGTAAGGTGGCAGCAGCCCACACCATATATTTT CSARKVAAAHTIYF
NA NA TRBJ1-1 TRBV7-2 TGTGCCAGCAGCTTGCTCGACAGACACACTGAAGCTTTCTTT CASSLLDRHTEAFF
TRBD2 NA TRBJ2-7 TRBV7-8 TGTGCCAGCAGCACCACGGGCGGGGGGTATACCTACGAGCAGTACTTC CASSTTGGGYTYEQYF
NA few TRBJ1-1 TRBV5-1 TGCGCCAGCAGCAGAAATGGAGCTGAAGCTTTCTTT CASSRNGAEAFF
NA NA TRBJ1-4 TRBV10-3 TGTGCCATCAGTGAGCCGAACGCAGAAAAACTGTTTTTT CAISEPNAEKLFF
NA NA TRBJ1-1 TRBV3-1 TGTGCCAGCAGCCGACCCCGACCCTCCAGGGGACTTGAAGCTTTCTTT CASSRPRPSRGLEAFF
NA NA TRBJ1-1 TRBV7-2 TGTGCCAGCAGCTTACGGGGTCAGACTGAAGCTTTCTTT CASSLRGQTEAFF
TRBD2 NA TRBJ2-3 TRBV24-1 TGTGCCACCAGTGCACTAGCGGCCACAGATACGCAGTATTTT CATSALAATDTQYF
NA NA TRBJ2-1 TRBV30 TGTGCCTGGACGAGATCGGACAGCTACTACAATGAGCAGTTCTTC CAWTRSDSYYNEQFF
NA NA TRBJ2-1 TRBV27 TGTGCCAGCAGTTTCCGCCTTCACAATGAGCAGTTCTTC CASSFRLHNEQFF
NA few TRBJ1-5 TRBV5-1 TGCGCCAGCAGCTTGGCCCCGGGTTTCAATCAGCCCCAGCATTTT CASSLAPGFNQPQHF
TRBD2 few TRBJ2-1 TRBV4-3 TGCGCCAGCAGCCAACCCAGCGGGAGCCATGAGCAGTTCTTC CASSQPSGSHEQFF
NA NA TRBJ2-7 TRBV5-1 TGCGCCAGCAGCTCACCAGCGATCCCCTACGAGCAGTACTTC CASSSPAIPYEQYF
TRBD1 many TRBJ1-3 TRBV12-3/TRBV12-4 TGTGCCAGCAGGCCGGACAGGGAGGCTGGAAACACCATATATTTT CASRPDREAGNTIYF
TRBD2 NA TRBJ2-7 TRBV18 TGTGCCAGCTCAAAACTAGCGGGAGTTATCCACGAGCAGTACTTC CASSKLAGVIHEQYF
TRBD1 NA TRBJ2-1 TRBV20-1 TGCAGTGCCAAGACAGGGTTCGATGAGCAGTTCTTC CSAKTGFDEQFF
NA many TRBJ1-2 TRBV3-1 TGTGCCAGCAGCCAAGACGCGGGGGGGCGAGCTAACTATGGCTACACCTTC CASSQDAGGRANYGYTF
TRBD1 NA TRBJ1-3 TRBV9 TGTGCCAGCAGCAGTCGGACAGGATCAACTGGAAACACCATATATTTT CASSSRTGSTGNTIYF
NA NA TRBJ2-7 TRBV10-1 TGCGCCAACCCGACAGAGTACGAGCAGTACTTC CANPTEYEQYF
TRBD1 NA TRBJ2-1 TRBV12-3/TRBV12-4 TGTGCCAGCAGTGAGAGATCGGACAGGGCCTACAATGAGCAGTTCTTC CASSERSDRAYNEQFF
TRBD1 few TRBJ1-5 TRBV28 TGTGCCAGCAGTACGGGACAGGGGTCGAGCAGCAATCAGCCCCAGCATTTT CASSTGQGSSSNQPQHF
TRBD2 few TRBJ2-7 TRBV6-2/TRBV6-3 TGTGCCAGCAGAAACCATAGACTAGCGGGATACGAGCAGTACTTC CASRNHRLAGYEQYF
TRBD1 few TRBJ1-1 TRBV20-1 TGCAGTGCACCGATTTGGGACAGGGACACTGAAGCTTTCTTT CSAPIWDRDTEAFF
TRBD2 many TRBJ2-1 TRBV24-1 TGTGCCACCGGTAAATTAGCGGGAGGGGAGCAGTTCTTC CATGKLAGGEQFF
NA few TRBJ2-7 TRBV5-1 TGCGCCAGCAGCTTGGGATTTGCGGATTACTACGAGCAGTACTTC CASSLGFADYYEQYF
TRBD2 few TRBJ2-1 TRBV27 TGTGCCAGCAGTACAGGGACTAGCGGGGTCGGTGAGCAGTTCTTC CASSTGTSGVGEQFF
NA few TRBJ2-6 TRBV5-1 TGCGCCAGCAGCACCCAAGGGACCACTGGGGCCAACGTCCTGACTTTC CASSTQGTTGANVLTF
NA NA TRBJ1-1 TRBV2 TGTGCCAGCAGTGAAAAGAACACTGAAGCTTTCTTT CASSEKNTEAFF
NA NA TRBJ2-7 TRBV4-3 TGCGCCAGCAGCCAAGTAATAGGAACTACCTACGAGCAGTACTTC CASSQVIGTTYEQYF
TRBD1 few TRBJ1-3 TRBV4-2 TGTGCCAGCAGCCAAGCGCCCGGCGCACGACAGGGGGCATCTGGAAACACCATATATTTT CASSQAPGARQGASGNTIYF
TRBD1 NA TRBJ1-5 TRBV15 TGTGCCACCAGCAGAGATTACGCGGACAGGGTCAATCAGCCCCAGCATTTT CATSRDYADRVNQPQHF
NA NA TRBJ2-7 TRBV20-1 TGCAGTGTTGGTCCCTCCTACGAGCAGTACTTC CSVGPSYEQYF
NA NA TRBJ1-5 TRBV6-2/TRBV6-3 TGTGCCAGCAGTGAGTATTGGGGCGGTCAGCCCCAGCATTTT CASSEYWGGQPQHF
NA NA TRBJ2-7 TRBV28 TGTGCCAGCAGTTCCCCTCCCCCCCTTACCTACGAGCAGTACTTC CASSSPPPLTYEQYF
TRBD2 NA TRBJ2-1 TRBV29-1 TGCAGCGCCGGGACTAGCGGGGGGGGGAATGAGCAGTTCTTC CSAGTSGGGNEQFF
NA few TRBJ2-1 TRBV7-2 TGTGCCAGCAGCTTAGGGACAGCTTACAATGAGCAGTTCTTC CASSLGTAYNEQFF
TRBD1 NA TRBJ1-1 TRBV5-1 TGCGCCAGCAGCTGGGGGGACAGGAAGAACACTGAAGCTTTCTTT CASSWGDRKNTEAFF
TRBD1 NA TRBJ2-7 TRBV5-1 TGCGCCAGCAGCTTGGACGGGACAGGGGGTGTGTACGAGCAGTACTTC CASSLDGTGGVYEQYF